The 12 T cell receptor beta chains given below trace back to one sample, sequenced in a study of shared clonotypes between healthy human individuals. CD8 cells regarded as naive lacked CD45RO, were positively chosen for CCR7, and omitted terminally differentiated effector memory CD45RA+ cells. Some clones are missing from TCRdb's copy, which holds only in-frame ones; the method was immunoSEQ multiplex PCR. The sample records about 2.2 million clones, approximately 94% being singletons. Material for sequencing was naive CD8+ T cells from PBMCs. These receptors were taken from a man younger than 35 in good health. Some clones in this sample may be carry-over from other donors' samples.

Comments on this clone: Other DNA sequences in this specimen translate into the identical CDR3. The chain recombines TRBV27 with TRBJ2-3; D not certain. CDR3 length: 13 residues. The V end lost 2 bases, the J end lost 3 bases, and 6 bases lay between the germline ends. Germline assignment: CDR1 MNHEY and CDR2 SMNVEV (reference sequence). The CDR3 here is CASSLIRTDTQYF. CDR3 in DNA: TGTGCCAGCAGTTTAATTAGGACAGATACGCAGTATTTT.

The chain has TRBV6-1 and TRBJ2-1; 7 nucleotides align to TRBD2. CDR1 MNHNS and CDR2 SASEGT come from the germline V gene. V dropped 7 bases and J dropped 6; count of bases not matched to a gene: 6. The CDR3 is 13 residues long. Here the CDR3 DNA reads TGTGCCAGCATAAGGCTAGCGGCCAATGAGCAGTTCTTC. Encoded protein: CASIRLAANEQFF.

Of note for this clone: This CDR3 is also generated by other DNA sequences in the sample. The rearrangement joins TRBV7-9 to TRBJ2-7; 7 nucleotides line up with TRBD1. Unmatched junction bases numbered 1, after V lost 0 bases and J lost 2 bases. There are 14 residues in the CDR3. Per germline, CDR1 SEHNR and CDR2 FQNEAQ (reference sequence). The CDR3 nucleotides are TGTGCCAGCAGCTTAGCGGGACAGCCCTACGAGCAGTACTTC. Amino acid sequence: CASSLAGQPYEQYF.

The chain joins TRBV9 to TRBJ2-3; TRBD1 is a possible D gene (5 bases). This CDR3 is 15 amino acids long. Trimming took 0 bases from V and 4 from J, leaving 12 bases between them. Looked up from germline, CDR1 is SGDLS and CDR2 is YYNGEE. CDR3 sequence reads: CASSVGKGWADTQYF. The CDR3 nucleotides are TGTGCCAGCAGCGTAGGGAAGGGGTGGGCAGATACGCAGTATTTT. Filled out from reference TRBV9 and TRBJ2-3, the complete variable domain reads DSGVTQTPKHLITATGQRVTLRCSPRSGDLSVYWYQQSLDQGLQFLIQYYNGEERAKGNILERFSAQQFPDLHSELNLSSLELGDSALYFCASSVGKGWADTQYFGPGTRLTVL.

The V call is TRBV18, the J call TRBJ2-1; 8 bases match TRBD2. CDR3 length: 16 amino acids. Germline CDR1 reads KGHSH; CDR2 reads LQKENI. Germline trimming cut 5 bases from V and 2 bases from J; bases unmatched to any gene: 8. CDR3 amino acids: CASSSAGTRPYNEQFF. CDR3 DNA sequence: TGTGCCAGCTCATCCGCCGGGACTAGGCCCTACAATGAGCAGTTCTTC.

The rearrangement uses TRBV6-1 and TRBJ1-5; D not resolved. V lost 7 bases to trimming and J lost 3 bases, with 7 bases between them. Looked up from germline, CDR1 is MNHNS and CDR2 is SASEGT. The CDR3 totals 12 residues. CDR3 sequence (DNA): TGTGCCAGCACCGGATTCAATCAGCCCCAGCATTTT. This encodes CASTGFNQPQHF.

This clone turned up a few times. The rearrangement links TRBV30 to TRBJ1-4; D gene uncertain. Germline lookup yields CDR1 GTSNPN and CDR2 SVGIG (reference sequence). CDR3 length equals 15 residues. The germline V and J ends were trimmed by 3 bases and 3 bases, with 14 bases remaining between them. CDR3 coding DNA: TGTGCCTGGAGCGTCGGGATCACAGCTAATGAAAAACTGTTTTTT. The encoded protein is CAWSVGITANEKLFF.

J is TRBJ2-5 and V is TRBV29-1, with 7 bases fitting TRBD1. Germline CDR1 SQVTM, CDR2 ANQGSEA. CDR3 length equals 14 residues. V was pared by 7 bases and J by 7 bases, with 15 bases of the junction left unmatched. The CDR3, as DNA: TGCAGCGCCCCTCCGCAGGGGGTAGACGGGACCCAGTACTTC. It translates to CSAPPQGVDGTQYF.

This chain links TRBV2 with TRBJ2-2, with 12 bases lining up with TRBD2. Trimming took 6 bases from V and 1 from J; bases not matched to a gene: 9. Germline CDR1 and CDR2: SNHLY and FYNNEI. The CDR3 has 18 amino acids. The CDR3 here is CASSASGRAFLNTGELFF. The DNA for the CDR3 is TGTGCCAGCAGCGCTAGCGGGAGGGCCTTTCTGAACACCGGGGAGCTGTTTTTT.

This CDR3 reads CASSVALETTSYNEQFF. CDR3 sequence (DNA): TGTGCCAGCAGCGTAGCTCTCGAGACTACCTCCTACAATGAGCAGTTCTTC. The V gene is TRBV9, the J gene TRBJ2-1, with D maybe TRBD2 (5 bases). Germline loops: CDR1 SGDLS, CDR2 YYNGEE. The germline V and J ends were trimmed by 0 bases and 0 bases, with 13 bases remaining between them. CDR3 length equals 17 residues.

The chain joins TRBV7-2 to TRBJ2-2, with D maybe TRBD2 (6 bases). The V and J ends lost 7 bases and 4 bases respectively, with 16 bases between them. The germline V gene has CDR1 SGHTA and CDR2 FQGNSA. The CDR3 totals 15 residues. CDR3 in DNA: TGTGCCAGCACCACCCCCCGACTAGTCACCGGGGAGCTGTTTTTT. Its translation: CASTTPRLVTGELFF.

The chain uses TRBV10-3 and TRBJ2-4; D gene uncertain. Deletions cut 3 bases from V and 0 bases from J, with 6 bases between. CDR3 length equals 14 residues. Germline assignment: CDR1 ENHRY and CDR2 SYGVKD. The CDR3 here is CAISDELAKNIQYF. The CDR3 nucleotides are TGTGCCATCAGTGACGAACTAGCCAAAAACATTCAGTACTTC.